A single sample gave rise to the 26 T cell receptor beta chains below, sequenced in a study of cytomegalovirus exposure and HLA in healthy donors. A multiplex PCR was run with 60 Vbeta primers and 13 Jbeta primers. TCRdb's copy holds only in-frame clones and misses some; the assay was immunoSEQ multiplex PCR. The listing records about 170,000 clones. Sequencing used PBMCs. The receptors stem from a woman aged 18-29 years in good health and CMV-seropositive.

CDR3 in amino acids: CASSPPGSGGYTF. The DNA for the CDR3 is TGTGCCAGCAGTCCACCAGGTTCAGGTGGCTACACCTTC. The V call is TRBV6-1, the J call TRBJ1-2; unclear D gene. Germline lookup yields CDR1 MNHNS and CDR2 SASEGT. This CDR3 is built from 13 residues. The V and J ends lost 5 bases and 7 bases respectively, with 14 bases between them.

The J gene is TRBJ2-5, the V gene TRBV5-4, with 11 bases aligning to TRBD1. Germline CDR1 reads SGHNT; CDR2 reads YYREEE (reference sequence). With 3 bases clipped from V and 7 bases from J, the junction kept 11 bases outside the gene matches. The CDR3 is 16 amino acids. CDR3 nucleotides: TGTGCCAGCAGCTCGTCGGACAGGGGGCAGGGAGCGACCCAGTACTTC. Its protein product is CASSSSDRGQGATQYF. Supplemented by reference TRBV5-4 and TRBJ2-5, the full variable domain reads ETGVTQSPTHLIKTRGQQVTLRCSSQSGHNTVSWYQQALGQGPQFIFQYYREEENGRGNFPPRFSGLQFPNYSSELNVNALELDDSALYLCASSSSDRGQGATQYFGPGTRLLVL.

The rearrangement uses TRBV19 and TRBJ1-5; D is possibly TRBD1 (6 bases). Trimming shortened V by 8 bases and J by 1 base, and 15 bases separated the two germline ends. CDR3 length equals 15 residues. Germline-derived CDR1 and CDR2 are LNHDA and SQIVND (reference sequence). The CDR3 reads CASSSPGGSNQPQHF. The CDR3 DNA reads as TGTGCCAGTTCCTCTCCGGGGGGCAGCAATCAGCCCCAGCATTTT.

CDR3 sequence reads: CASSLRDRALLGGYTF. CDR3 nucleotide sequence: TGTGCCAGCAGCCTCCGGGACAGGGCCCTCTTAGGCGGCTACACCTTC. This chain uses TRBV7-8 with TRBJ1-2, with 9 bases matching TRBD1. The CDR3 covers 16 residues. Germline loops: CDR1 SGHVS, CDR2 FQNEAQ. V was pared by 5 bases and J by 8 bases, with 15 bases of the junction left unmatched.

The chain recombines TRBV30 with TRBJ1-3; D possibly corresponds to TRBD1 (6 bases). The CDR3 consists of 15 residues. Germline values: CDR1 GTSNPN, CDR2 SVGIG (reference sequence). Trimming shortened V by 2 bases and J by 0 bases, and 11 bases separated the two germline ends. The CDR3 region is CAWSRGGPSGNTIYF. CDR3 sequence (DNA): TGTGCCTGGAGTCGAGGGGGTCCCTCTGGAAACACCATATATTTT.

This chain connects TRBV28 to TRBJ1-5; maybe TRBD1 (6 bases). The CDR3 runs to 21 residues. Germline CDR1 and CDR2: MDHEN and SYDVKM. Trimming removed 5 bases at V and 5 bases at J, with 34 bases between. The CDR3 DNA reads TGTGCCAGCAGTAACCGGATCGGGACAACGGGTCTTCAGGGGTCTGATCAGCCCCAGCATTTT. This sequence encodes CASSNRIGTTGLQGSDQPQHF.

The V gene is TRBV11-2, the J gene TRBJ2-1; tentatively, D is TRBD2 (5 bases). CDR1 is SGHAT, CDR2 FQNNGV, per germline. Deletions cut 5 bases from V and 2 bases from J, with 16 bases between. CDR3 length equals 16 residues. CDR3 sequence: CASSLERTSTYNEQFF. The CDR3 DNA reads TGTGCCAGCAGCCTCGAGCGGACTTCAACCTACAATGAGCAGTTCTTC.

CDR3 sequence (DNA): TGCGCCAGCGGACCGGGACAGGGGGCGATCTATGGCTACACCTTC. As protein: CASGPGQGAIYGYTF. The J gene is TRBJ1-2, the V gene TRBV5-1; 12 bases match TRBD1. Trimming removed 7 bases from V and 4 bases from J; junction bases left unmatched: 8. Germline V gene sequence: CDR1 SGHRS, CDR2 YFSETQ. The CDR3 runs 15 residues.

The chain has TRBV6-1 and TRBJ2-2, with TRBD2 matching over 9 bases. The germline gives CDR1 MNHNS, CDR2 SASEGT. The CDR3 contains 14 residues. V trimming: 8 bases; J trimming: 6 bases; junction bases outside the gene matches: 7. The CDR3 nucleotides are TGTGCCAGCGGGATAGCGGGAGAGGCCGGGGAGCTGTTTTTT. Protein product: CASGIAGEAGELFF.

This chain joins TRBV5-6 and TRBJ2-1, with 8 bases identical to TRBD2. Germline V CDR1 and CDR2: SGHDT, YYEEEE. V lost 0 bases, J lost 12 bases, and 14 bases stayed unmatched. The CDR3 covers 16 residues. CDR3 in DNA: TGTGCCAGCAGCTTGGCCGGACTAGCAATTTCTATGGGGCAGTTCTTC. Its protein product is CASSLAGLAISMGQFF. Full variable domain (missing parts from reference TRBV5-6 and TRBJ2-1): DAGVTQSPTHLIKTRGQQVTLRCSPKSGHDTVSWYQQALGQGPQFIFQYYEEEERQRGNFPDRFSGHQFPNYSSELNVNALLLGDSALYLCASSLAGLAISMGQFFGPGTRLTVL.

The chain links TRBV29-1 to TRBJ1-6; D is possibly TRBD1 (6 bases). V lost 7 bases and J lost 9, with 13 bases in between. In germline, CDR1 is SQVTM, CDR2 ANQGSEA. This CDR3 region has 12 residues. The CDR3 nucleotides read TGCAGCGGTGACAGGTTGAGTTCACCCCTCCACTTT. Residues: CSGDRLSSPLHF.

The CDR3 DNA follows: TGTGCCAGCAGCGTAGAGGGACTGGCACCCGGGGAGCTGTTTTTT. This sequence encodes CASSVEGLAPGELFF. The V gene is TRBV9, the J gene TRBJ2-2; D is possibly TRBD2 (6 bases). Germline CDR1 reads SGDLS; CDR2 reads YYNGEE. Trimming stripped 0 bases from V and 6 bases from J, with 12 bases between. This CDR3 has 15 amino acids. Looking up the rest from reference TRBV9 and TRBJ2-2 gives the full variable domain: DSGVTQTPKHLITATGQRVTLRCSPRSGDLSVYWYQQSLDQGLQFLIQYYNGEERAKGNILERFSAQQFPDLHSELNLSSLELGDSALYFCASSVEGLAPGELFFGEGSRLTVL.

V gene TRBV30 combines with J gene TRBJ1-3, with a possible D match to TRBD1 (6 bases). V lost 0 bases and J lost 1, with 10 bases in between. The germline CDR1 and CDR2 sequences are GTSNPN and SVGIG (reference sequence). The CDR3 has 15 residues. The CDR3 is CAWSVRGGSGNTIYF. For the CDR3, the DNA is TGTGCCTGGAGTGTAAGAGGGGGTTCTGGAAACACCATATATTTT.

The J gene is TRBJ2-7, the V gene TRBV4-1; 7 bases are a match to TRBD1. The CDR3 runs 15 residues. Germline V lookup: CDR1 MGHRA, CDR2 YSYEKL. V was pared by 4 bases and J by 2 bases, with 8 bases of the junction left unmatched. The CDR3 nucleotides are TGCGCCAGCAGCCGACTCCCCGGACAGGCCTACGAGCAGTACTTC. Its protein product is CASSRLPGQAYEQYF.

In nucleotides, the CDR3 is TGTGCCTGGAGCGAAAGGGGTTCAGGTGATCAGCCCCAGCATTTT. This encodes CAWSERGSGDQPQHF. The V call is TRBV30, the J call TRBJ1-5; possibly TRBD1 for D (5 bases). CDR1 is GTSNPN and CDR2 is SVGIG in the germline V gene (reference sequence). The CDR3 is 15 residues long. The V end was cut by 3 bases, the J end by 5 bases, with 17 bases between.

The rearrangement links TRBV7-9 to TRBJ1-3; TRBD1 aligns across 7 bases. V dropped 5 bases and J dropped 4; count of bases not matched to a gene: 11. CDR3 length equals 16 residues. CDR1 and CDR2 (germline): SEHNR, FQNEAQ (reference sequence). The CDR3 DNA is TGTGCCAGCAGCGTACGACAGGGTCTTGGAGGAAACACCATATATTTT. Residues: CASSVRQGLGGNTIYF.

CDR3 DNA: TGTGCCAGCAGCCCGGACAGGGTCAGAGGGTGGCCCCAGCATTTT. It specifies CASSPDRVRGWPQHF. The chain recombines TRBV11-2 with TRBJ1-5; TRBD1 aligns across 8 bases. The CDR3 consists of 15 residues. The V segment lost 5 bases and the J segment 9 bases; nucleotides outside the gene matches: 12. Germline CDR1 is SGHAT and CDR2 is FQNNGV.

The CDR3: CASSSPRASPEGEQFF. The CDR3 DNA reads as TGTGCCAGTAGTAGCCCCCGGGCCTCTCCGGAGGGTGAGCAGTTCTTC. The chain uses TRBV19 and TRBJ2-1; TRBD2 is a possible D gene (6 bases). This CDR3 is 16 amino acids long. Trimming removed 4 bases from V and 9 bases from J, with 22 bases in between. Germline CDR1 LNHDA, CDR2 SQIVND (reference sequence).

The chain is built from TRBV7-3 and TRBJ2-7, with 7 bases aligning to TRBD1. Germline values: CDR1 SGHTA, CDR2 FQGTGA. The V segment lost 2 bases and the J segment 1 base; nucleotides outside the gene matches: 5. This CDR3 has 15 residues. The CDR3 protein is CASSLQGDRSYEQYF. CDR3 nucleotides: TGTGCCAGCAGCTTACAAGGGGACAGATCCTACGAGCAGTACTTC.

The J gene is TRBJ2-7, the V gene TRBV6-5; 12 bases map to TRBD2. The ends lost 6 bases at V and 7 bases at J; junction bases unmatched: 10. The V gene's germline CDR1 is MNHEY and CDR2 SVGAGI. CDR3 length: 15 amino acids. The CDR3 is CASSLTSGSLIEQYF. In nucleotides, the CDR3 is TGTGCCAGCAGCTTGACTAGCGGGAGTTTAATTGAGCAGTACTTC.

The chain combines TRBV30 with TRBJ2-3, with 7 nucleotides matching TRBD2. Unmatched junction bases numbered 4, after V lost 2 bases and J lost 2 bases. Germline loops: CDR1 GTSNPN, CDR2 SVGIG (reference sequence). The CDR3 runs 14 residues. The CDR3 bases are TGTGCCTGGAGTTCTAGCGGCCACACAGATACGCAGTATTTT. It codes for CAWSSSGHTDTQYF.

The rearrangement uses TRBV30 and TRBJ2-1; D is uncertain. Trimming took off 6 bases at V and 2 bases at J, with 11 bases between the two ends. This CDR3 region has 13 residues. Germline V lookup: CDR1 GTSNPN, CDR2 SVGIG (reference sequence). The CDR3 bases are TGTGCCTGTGGCCCCTTTCCCTACAATGAGCAGTTCTTC. It translates to CACGPFPYNEQFF.

This sequence joins TRBV4-1 and TRBJ2-5; TRBD1 is a possible D gene (6 bases). V shed 3 bases and J shed 5 bases, with 16 bases lying between them. Germline assignment: CDR1 MGHRA and CDR2 YSYEKL. The CDR3 spans 15 residues. CDR3 region: CASSQGAQLSETQYF. The CDR3 coding sequence is TGCGCCAGCAGCCAGGGGGCACAATTGTCGGAGACCCAGTACTTC.

The rearrangement uses TRBV7-2 and TRBJ1-2; D possibly corresponds to TRBD1 (5 bases). Germline V CDR1 and CDR2: SGHTA, FQGNSA. The V gene lost 5 bases and the J gene lost 5 bases, with 12 bases spanning the gap. The CDR3 length is 13 residues. CDR3 amino acids: CASSVDSLYGYTF. The CDR3 nucleotides read TGTGCCAGCAGCGTAGACAGCCTATATGGCTACACCTTC. The full variable domain, in which reference TRBV7-2 and TRBJ1-2 provide the parts outside the CDR3, is GAGVSQSPSNKVTEKGKDVELRCDPISGHTALYWYRQSLGQGLEFLIYFQGNSAPDKSGLPSDRFSAERTGGSVSTLTIQRTQQEDSAVYLCASSVDSLYGYTFGSGTRLTVV.

J is TRBJ2-6 and V is TRBV4-2, with a weak D call TRBD1 (5 bases). Trimming shortened V by 0 bases and J by 4 bases, and 13 bases separated the two germline ends. Germline V gene lookup returns CDR1 LGHNA and CDR2 YNFKEQ. The CDR3 runs to 17 residues. The CDR3 reads CASSQEEGARGANVLTF. In DNA form, the CDR3 reads TGTGCCAGCAGCCAAGAGGAAGGGGCGCGGGGGGCCAACGTCCTGACTTTC.

The rearrangement joins TRBV9 to TRBJ1-1; unclear D gene. Germline V CDR1 and CDR2: SGDLS, YYNGEE. Trimming removed 0 bases at V and 10 bases at J, with 16 bases between. The CDR3 runs 14 residues. The CDR3 reads CASSVVRGGSAAFF. As DNA, the CDR3 is TGTGCCAGCAGCGTAGTACGAGGAGGATCTGCAGCTTTCTTT.